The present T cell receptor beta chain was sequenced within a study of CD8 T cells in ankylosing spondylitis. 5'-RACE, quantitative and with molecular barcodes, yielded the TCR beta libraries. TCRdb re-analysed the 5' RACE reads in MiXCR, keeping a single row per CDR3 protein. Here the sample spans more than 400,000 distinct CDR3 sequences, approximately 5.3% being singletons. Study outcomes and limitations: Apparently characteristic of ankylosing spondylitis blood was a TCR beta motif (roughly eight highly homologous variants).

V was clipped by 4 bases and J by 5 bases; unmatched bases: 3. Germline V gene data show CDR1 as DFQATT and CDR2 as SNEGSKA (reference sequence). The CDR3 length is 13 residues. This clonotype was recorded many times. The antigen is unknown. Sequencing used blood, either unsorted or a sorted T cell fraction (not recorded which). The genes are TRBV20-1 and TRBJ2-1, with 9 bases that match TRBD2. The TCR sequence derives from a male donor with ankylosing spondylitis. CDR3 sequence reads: CSANPSGNNEQFF. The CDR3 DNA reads TGCAGTGCTAACCCTAGCGGGAACAATGAGCAGTTCTTC.